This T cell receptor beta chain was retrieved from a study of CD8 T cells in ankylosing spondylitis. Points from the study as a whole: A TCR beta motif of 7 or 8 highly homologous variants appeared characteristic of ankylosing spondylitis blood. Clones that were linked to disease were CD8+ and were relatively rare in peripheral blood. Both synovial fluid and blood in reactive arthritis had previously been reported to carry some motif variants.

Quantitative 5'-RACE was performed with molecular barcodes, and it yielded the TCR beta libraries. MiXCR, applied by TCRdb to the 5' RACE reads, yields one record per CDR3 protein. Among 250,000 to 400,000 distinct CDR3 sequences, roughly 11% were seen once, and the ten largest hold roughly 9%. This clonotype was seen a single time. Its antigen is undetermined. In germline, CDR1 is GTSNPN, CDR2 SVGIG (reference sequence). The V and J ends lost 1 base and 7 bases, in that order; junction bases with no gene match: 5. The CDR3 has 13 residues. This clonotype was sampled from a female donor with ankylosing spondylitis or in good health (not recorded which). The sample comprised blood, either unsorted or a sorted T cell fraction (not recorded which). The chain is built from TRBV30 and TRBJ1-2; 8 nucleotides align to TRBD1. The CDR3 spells CAWSDLTGAGYTF. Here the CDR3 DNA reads TGTGCCTGGAGTGACTTGACAGGGGCTGGCTACACCTTC.